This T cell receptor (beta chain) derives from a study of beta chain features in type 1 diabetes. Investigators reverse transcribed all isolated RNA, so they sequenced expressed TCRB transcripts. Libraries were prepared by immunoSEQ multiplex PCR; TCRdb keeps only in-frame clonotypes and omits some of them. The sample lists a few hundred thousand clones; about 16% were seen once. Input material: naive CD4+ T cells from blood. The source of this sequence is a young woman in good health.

CDR3 nucleotides: TGTGCCTGGAGTGGGAGGATTAGTACCTATGGCTACACCTTC. Translated: CAWSGRISTYGYTF. V is TRBV30 and J is TRBJ1-2; no reliable D call. The germline V and J ends were trimmed by 1 base and 4 bases, with 13 bases remaining between them. CDR3 length: 14 residues. Germline-derived CDR1 and CDR2 are GTSNPN and SVGIG (reference sequence). The variable domain in full, with the rest retrieved from reference TRBV30 and TRBJ1-2, is SQTIHQWPATLVQPVGSPLSLECTVEGTSNPNLYWYRQAAGRGLQLLFYSVGIGQISSEVPQNLSASRPQDRQFILSSKKLLLSDSGFYLCAWSGRISTYGYTFGSGTRLTVV.